The rows below give T cell receptor beta chains drawn from one sample of a study of cytomegalovirus exposure and HLA in healthy donors. Produced via immunoSEQ multiplex PCR; TCRdb's table is partial and in-frame only. Here the sample spans more than 130,000 clones, approximately 71% being singletons. Sequenced sample: PBMCs. The source of these receptors is a woman aged 45-60 years in good health and CMV-seronegative. Both conserved end residues are trimmed from each CDR3.

V	J	CDR3
TRBV29-1	TRBJ2-1	SVYTLRDSYNEQF
TRBV27	TRBJ2-1	ASTPLAGGLNEQF
TRBV6-4	TRBJ2-2	ASSDGTNTGELF
TRBV9	TRBJ2-3	ASRDSLVVPTDTQY
TRBV6-1	TRBJ2-1	ASSGLVGNEQF
TRBV11-2	TRBJ2-4	ASSLDWGPMDIQY
TRBV15	TRBJ1-2	ATSREKYRTDGYT
TRBV6-5	TRBJ2-3	ASSATGPSGGTQY
TRBV9	TRBJ1-6	ASSVRDRVDSPLH
TRBV27	TRBJ2-7	ASSLTGGPSYEQY
TRBV27	TRBJ2-1	ASALDRVSYNEQF